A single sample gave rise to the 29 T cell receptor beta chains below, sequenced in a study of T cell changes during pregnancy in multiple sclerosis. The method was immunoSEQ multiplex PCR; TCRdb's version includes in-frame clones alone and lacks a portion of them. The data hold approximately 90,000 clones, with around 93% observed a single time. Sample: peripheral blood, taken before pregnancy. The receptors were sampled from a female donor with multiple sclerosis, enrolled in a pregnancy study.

CDR3 in DNA: TGTGCCAGCAGTGAGCGGCGAGGCTTGCTAGCGCAAGAGACCCAGTACTTC. Translation gives CASSERRGLLAQETQYF. The V call is TRBV25-1, the J call TRBJ2-5; perhaps TRBD2 as D (6 bases). CDR3 length: 17 residues. The ends were cut back, 3 bases at V and 2 bases at J, with 19 bases in the middle. Per the germline V gene, CDR1 is MGHDK and CDR2 is SYGVNS.

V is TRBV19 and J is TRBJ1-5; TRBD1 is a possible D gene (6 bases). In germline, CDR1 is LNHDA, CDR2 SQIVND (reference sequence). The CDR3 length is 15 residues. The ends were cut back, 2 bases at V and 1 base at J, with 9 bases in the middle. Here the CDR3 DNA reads TGTGCCAGTAGTATACTCAGGGGAAGCAATCAGCCCCAGCATTTT. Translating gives CASSILRGSNQPQHF.

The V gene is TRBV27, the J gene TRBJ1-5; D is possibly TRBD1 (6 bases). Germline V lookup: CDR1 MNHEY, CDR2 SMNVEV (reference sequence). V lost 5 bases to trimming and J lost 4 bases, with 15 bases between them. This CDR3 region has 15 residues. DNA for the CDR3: TGTGCCAGCAGTCCCCTCTACAGGGAGAATCAGCCCCAGCATTTT. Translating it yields CASSPLYRENQPQHF.

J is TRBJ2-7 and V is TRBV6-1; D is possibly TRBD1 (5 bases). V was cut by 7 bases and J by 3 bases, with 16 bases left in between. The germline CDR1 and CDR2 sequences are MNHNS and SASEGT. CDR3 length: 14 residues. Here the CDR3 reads CASMHTGDFYEQYF. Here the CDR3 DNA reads TGTGCCAGCATGCACACAGGAGACTTCTACGAGCAGTACTTC.

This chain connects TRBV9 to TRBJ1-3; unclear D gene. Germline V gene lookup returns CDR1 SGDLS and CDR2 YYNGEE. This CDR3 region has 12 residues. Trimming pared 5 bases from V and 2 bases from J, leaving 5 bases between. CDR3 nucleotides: TGTGCCAGCAGTCCTGCTGGAAACACCATATATTTT. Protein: CASSPAGNTIYF.

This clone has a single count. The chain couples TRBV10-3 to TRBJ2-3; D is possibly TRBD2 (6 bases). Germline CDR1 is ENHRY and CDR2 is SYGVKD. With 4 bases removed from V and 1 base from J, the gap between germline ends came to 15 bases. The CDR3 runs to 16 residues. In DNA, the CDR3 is TGTGCCATCAGTGCCCGGTCTAGCGCGGGCACAGATACGCAGTATTTT. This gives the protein CAISARSSAGTDTQYF.

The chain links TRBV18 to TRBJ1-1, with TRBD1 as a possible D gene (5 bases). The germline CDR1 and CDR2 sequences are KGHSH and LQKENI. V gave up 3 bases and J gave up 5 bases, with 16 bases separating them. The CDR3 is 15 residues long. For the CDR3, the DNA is TGTGCCAGCTCACCCCGAGGGGAGGTGGGGACTGAAGCTTTCTTT. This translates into CASSPRGEVGTEAFF.

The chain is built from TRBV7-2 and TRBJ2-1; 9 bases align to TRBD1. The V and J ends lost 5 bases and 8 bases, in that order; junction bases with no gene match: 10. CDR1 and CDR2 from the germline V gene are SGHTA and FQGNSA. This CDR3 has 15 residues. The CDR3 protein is CASSPRTGEFHEQFF. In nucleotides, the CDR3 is TGTGCCAGCAGCCCCCGGACAGGGGAATTCCATGAGCAGTTCTTC. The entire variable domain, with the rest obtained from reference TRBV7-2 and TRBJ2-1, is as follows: GAGVSQSPSNKVTEKGKDVELRCDPISGHTALYWYRQSLGQGLEFLIYFQGNSAPDKSGLPSDRFSAERTGGSVSTLTIQRTQQEDSAVYLCASSPRTGEFHEQFFGPGTRLTVL.

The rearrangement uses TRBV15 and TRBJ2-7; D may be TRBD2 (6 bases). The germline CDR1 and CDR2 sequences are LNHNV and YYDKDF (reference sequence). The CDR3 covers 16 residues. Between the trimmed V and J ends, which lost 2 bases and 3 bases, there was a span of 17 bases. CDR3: CATSRIGGTTRYEQYF. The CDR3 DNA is TGTGCCACCAGCAGAATAGGAGGGACGACTCGCTACGAGCAGTACTTC.

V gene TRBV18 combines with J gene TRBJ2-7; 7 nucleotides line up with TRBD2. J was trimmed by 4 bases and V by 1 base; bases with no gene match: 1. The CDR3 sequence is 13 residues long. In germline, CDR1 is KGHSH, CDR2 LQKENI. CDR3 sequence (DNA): TGTGCCAGCTCACCACTGGGGGGGTACGAGCAGTACTTC. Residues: CASSPLGGYEQYF. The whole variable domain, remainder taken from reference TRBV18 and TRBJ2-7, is NAGVMQNPRHLVRRRGQEARLRCSPMKGHSHVYWYRQLPEEGLKFMVYLQKENIIDESGMPKERFSAEFPKEGPSILRIQQVVRGDSAAYFCASSPLGGYEQYFGPGTRLTVT.

Here the CDR3 DNA reads TGTGCCAGCAGTTTACAGGGGTTGGTGACAGATACGCAGTATTTT. Encoded protein: CASSLQGLVTDTQYF. The V call is TRBV27, the J call TRBJ2-3; D may be TRBD1 (6 bases). This CDR3 comprises 15 residues. Trimming stripped 2 bases from V and 3 bases from J, with 12 bases between. From germline, CDR1 is MNHEY and CDR2 SMNVEV (reference sequence).

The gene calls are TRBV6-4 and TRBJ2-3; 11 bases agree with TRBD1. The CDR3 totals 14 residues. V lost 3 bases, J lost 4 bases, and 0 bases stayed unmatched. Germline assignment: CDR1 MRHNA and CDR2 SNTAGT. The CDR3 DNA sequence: TGTGCCAGCAGTGAGGGACAGGGGGCAGATACGCAGTATTTT. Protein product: CASSEGQGADTQYF.

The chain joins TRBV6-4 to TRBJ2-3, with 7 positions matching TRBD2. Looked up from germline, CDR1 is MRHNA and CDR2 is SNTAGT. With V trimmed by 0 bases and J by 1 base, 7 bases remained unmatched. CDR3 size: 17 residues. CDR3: CASSDSVGLAGTDTQYF. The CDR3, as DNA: TGTGCCAGCAGTGACTCCGTCGGGCTAGCGGGCACAGATACGCAGTATTTT.

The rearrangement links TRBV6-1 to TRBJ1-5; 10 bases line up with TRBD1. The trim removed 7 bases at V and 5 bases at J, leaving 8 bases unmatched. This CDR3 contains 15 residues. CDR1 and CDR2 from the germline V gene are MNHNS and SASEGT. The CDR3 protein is CASIFQGQGHQPQHF. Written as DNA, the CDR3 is TGTGCCAGCATTTTTCAGGGACAGGGGCATCAGCCCCAGCATTTT.

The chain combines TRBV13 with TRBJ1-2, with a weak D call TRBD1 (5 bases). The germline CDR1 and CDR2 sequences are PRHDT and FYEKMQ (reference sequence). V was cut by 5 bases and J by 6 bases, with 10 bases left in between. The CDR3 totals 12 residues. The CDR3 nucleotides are TGTGCCAGCAGCCCTGGACAAGATGGCTACACCTTC. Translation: CASSPGQDGYTF.

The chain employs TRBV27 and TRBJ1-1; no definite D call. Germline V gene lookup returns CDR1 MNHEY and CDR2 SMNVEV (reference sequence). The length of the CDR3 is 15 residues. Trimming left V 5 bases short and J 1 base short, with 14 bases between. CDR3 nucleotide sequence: TGTGCCAGCAGTCCTATATCTTCGCCGAACACTGAAGCTTTCTTT. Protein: CASSPISSPNTEAFF.

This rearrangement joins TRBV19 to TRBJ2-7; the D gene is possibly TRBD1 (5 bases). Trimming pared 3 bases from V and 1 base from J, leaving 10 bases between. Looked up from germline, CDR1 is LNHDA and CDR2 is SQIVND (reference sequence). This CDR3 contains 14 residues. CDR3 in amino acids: CASSMAGQSYEQYF. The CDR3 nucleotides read TGTGCCAGTAGTATGGCAGGGCAATCCTACGAGCAGTACTTC.

CDR3 DNA sequence: TGTGCCATGGCCGGGACAGGCTACAATGAGCAGTTCTTC. As protein: CAMAGTGYNEQFF. The rearrangement joins TRBV10-3 to TRBJ2-1, with 8 bases that match TRBD1. The germline gives CDR1 ENHRY, CDR2 SYGVKD. The V and J ends lost 9 bases and 3 bases, in that order; junction bases with no gene match: 4. This CDR3 region has 13 residues.

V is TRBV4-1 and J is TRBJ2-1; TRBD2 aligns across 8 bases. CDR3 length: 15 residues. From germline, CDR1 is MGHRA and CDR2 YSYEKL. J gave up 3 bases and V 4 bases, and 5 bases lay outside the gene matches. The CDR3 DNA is TGCGCCAGCAGCCCGCAGCGGGAGATCTACAATGAGCAGTTCTTC. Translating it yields CASSPQREIYNEQFF.

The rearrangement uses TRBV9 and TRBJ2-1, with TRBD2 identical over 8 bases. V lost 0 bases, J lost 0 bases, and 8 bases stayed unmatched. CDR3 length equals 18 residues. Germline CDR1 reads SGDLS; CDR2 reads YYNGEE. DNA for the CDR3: TGTGCCAGCAGCGTAGGGGGTAGCGGGGCTAGCTCCTACAATGAGCAGTTCTTC. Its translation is CASSVGGSGASSYNEQFF.

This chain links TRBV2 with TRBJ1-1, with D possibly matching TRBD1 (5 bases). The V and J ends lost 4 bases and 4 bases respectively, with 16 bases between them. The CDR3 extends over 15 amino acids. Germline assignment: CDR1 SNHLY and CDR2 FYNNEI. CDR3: CASSGGEGRGTEAFF. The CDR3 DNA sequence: TGTGCCAGCAGTGGAGGGGAGGGACGGGGCACTGAAGCTTTCTTT.

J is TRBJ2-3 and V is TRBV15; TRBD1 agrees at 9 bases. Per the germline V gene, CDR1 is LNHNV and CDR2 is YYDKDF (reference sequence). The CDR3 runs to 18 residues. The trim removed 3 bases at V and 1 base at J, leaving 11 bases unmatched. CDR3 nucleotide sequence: TGTGCCACCAGCAGGCCCGGACAGGGGCCCTTCGGCACAGATACGCAGTATTTT. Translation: CATSRPGQGPFGTDTQYF.

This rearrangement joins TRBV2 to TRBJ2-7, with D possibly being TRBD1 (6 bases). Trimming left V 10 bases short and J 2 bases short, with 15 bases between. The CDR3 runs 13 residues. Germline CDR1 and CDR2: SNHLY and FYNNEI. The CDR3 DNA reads TGTGCCACACAGGGTCAAAGGGCCTACGAGCAGTACTTC. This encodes CATQGQRAYEQYF.

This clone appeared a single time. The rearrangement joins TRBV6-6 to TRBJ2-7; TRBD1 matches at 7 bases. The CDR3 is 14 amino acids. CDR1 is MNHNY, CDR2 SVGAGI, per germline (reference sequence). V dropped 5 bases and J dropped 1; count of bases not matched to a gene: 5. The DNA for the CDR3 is TGTGCCAGCAGTGACAGGGCTCCTTCCTACGAGCAGTACTTC. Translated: CASSDRAPSYEQYF.

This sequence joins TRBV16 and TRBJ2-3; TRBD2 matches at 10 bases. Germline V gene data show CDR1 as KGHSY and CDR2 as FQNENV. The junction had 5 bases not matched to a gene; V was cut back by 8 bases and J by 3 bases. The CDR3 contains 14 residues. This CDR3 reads CASASSGSTDTQYF. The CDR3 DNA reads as TGTGCCAGCGCGTCTAGCGGGAGTACAGATACGCAGTATTTT.

The chain's CDR3 is CASSATGYYGYTF. CDR3 DNA sequence: TGCGCCAGCAGTGCCACAGGGTACTATGGCTACACCTTC. The chain joins TRBV10-2 to TRBJ1-2, with D perhaps matching TRBD1 (6 bases). Between the trimmed V and J ends, which lost 4 bases and 3 bases, there was a span of 9 bases. The germline CDR1 and CDR2 sequences are WSHSY and SAAADI. The CDR3 sequence is 13 residues long.

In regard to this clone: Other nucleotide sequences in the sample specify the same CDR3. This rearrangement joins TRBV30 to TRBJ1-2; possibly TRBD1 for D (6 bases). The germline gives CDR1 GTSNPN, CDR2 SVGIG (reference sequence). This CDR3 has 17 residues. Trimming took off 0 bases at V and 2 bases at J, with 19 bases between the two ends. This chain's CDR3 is CAWSVVSSGQLNYGYTF. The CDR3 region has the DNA TGTGCCTGGAGTGTAGTCTCCTCGGGACAACTAAACTATGGCTACACCTTC.

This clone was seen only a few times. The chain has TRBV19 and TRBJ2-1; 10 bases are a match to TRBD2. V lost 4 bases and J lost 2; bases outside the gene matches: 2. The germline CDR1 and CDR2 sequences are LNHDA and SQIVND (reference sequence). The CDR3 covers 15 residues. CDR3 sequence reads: CASSKGLAPYNEQFF. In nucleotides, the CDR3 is TGTGCCAGTAGTAAGGGACTAGCGCCCTACAATGAGCAGTTCTTC.

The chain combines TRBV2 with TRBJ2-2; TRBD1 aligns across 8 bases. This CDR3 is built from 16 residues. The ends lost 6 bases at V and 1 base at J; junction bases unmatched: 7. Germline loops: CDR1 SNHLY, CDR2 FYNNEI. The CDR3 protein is CASSPQGGLNTGELFF. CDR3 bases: TGTGCCAGCAGCCCACAGGGGGGACTGAACACCGGGGAGCTGTTTTTT.